The 3 T cell receptor beta chains given below trace back to one sample, sequenced in a study of graft-versus-host responses after intestinal transplantation. Sequenced by immunoSEQ multiplex PCR; TCRdb stores in-frame clones only, minus some. Of about 27,000 clones in the sample, approximately 82% were seen once. These receptors are not linked to any known antigen. This material consisted of unstimulated CD8+ T cells sorted from spleen or lymph node cells, taken before transplant. The source is a human donor who was the organ donor for an intestinal transplant.

Concerning this clone itself: In the same sample, other DNA sequences code for this CDR3. The V and J genes are TRBV11-2 and TRBJ2-3; D remains unclear. V lost 1 base, J lost 6 bases, and 5 bases lay in between. Germline V gene sequence: CDR1 SGHAT, CDR2 FQNNGV. This CDR3 region has 12 residues. CDR3 residues: CASSLGPDTQYF. The CDR3 region has the DNA TGTGCCAGCAGCTTAGGTCCCGATACGCAGTATTTT.

The gene calls are TRBV30 and TRBJ2-5; TRBD1 agrees at 10 bases. The closer fit of TRBJ2-7 to the DNA end suggests the J call may be wrong. There are 14 residues in the CDR3. The germline V gene encodes CDR1 GTSNPN and CDR2 SVGIG (reference sequence). The CDR3 DNA is TGTGCCTGGAGCGGGGGACAGGGGATCAACGAGCAGTACTTC. Protein: CAWSGGQGINEQYF.

The chain employs TRBV7-7 and TRBJ2-5; D gene ambiguous. Trimming removed 4 bases from V and 8 bases from J, with 8 bases in between. This CDR3 has 11 residues. Germline CDR1 and CDR2: SSHAT and FNYEAQ (reference sequence). The CDR3, as DNA: TGTGCCAGCAGCTACGATGGTACCCAGTACTTC. Translation gives CASSYDGTQYF.